This TCR beta chain was identified in a study of Graves' ophthalmopathy and Graves' hyperthyroidism. This clonotype was recorded at least ten times. This CDR3 has 13 amino acids. Per germline, CDR1 MDHEN and CDR2 SYDVKM. Deletions cut 1 base from V and 5 bases from J, with 8 bases between. Amplified TCR beta CDR3 regions were obtained using RNA transcripts as template. An opening RT-PCR round employed HTBI primers and preceded a second-round multiplex PCR. TCRdb ran MiXCR on the multiplex PCR reads and lists one entry per CDR3 protein. The sample lists 200,000 to 250,000 distinct CDR3 sequences; around 30% were seen once.

The material sequenced was peripheral blood. This clonotype was sampled from a man aged 45 to 65 with Graves' ophthalmopathy. The chain uses TRBV28 and TRBJ1-2; D is uncertain. The CDR3: CASSLYRIYGYTF. Written as DNA, the CDR3 is TGTGCCAGCAGTTTATACCGGATTTATGGCTACACCTTC.